This T cell receptor (beta chain) appears in the sequencing data of a study of shared clonotypes between healthy human individuals. Turning to the study itself: Three plates each covered CD4 naive and memory; CD8 naive two, CD8 memory one. The study, taken as a whole, reports: All-four-donor shared clonotypes had higher generation probabilities than non-shared clonotypes did. For naive CD4 cells, 5% to 6.5% of clonotypes were shared across a few donors.

V was cut by 0 bases and J by 5 bases, with 11 bases left in between. The CDR3 runs to 14 residues. CDR1 is SGHNT, CDR2 YYREEE, per germline (reference sequence). Original handling: Junction-only immunoSEQ data arrived without quality scores, meaning filtering differed. Data came from immunoSEQ multiplex PCR; TCRdb stores just in-frame clones and leaves some out. The V and J calls and clone size are taken from that table; D and trimming were inferred from the DNA. The table records over 850,000 clones, 75% to 85% of them present only once. Concerning this clone: The antigen remains unidentified.

Sequenced input: memory CD4+ T cells from PBMCs. Regarding subset: CD45RA-negative fraction. The V gene is TRBV5-4, the J gene TRBJ2-5; D possibly corresponds to TRBD2 (6 bases). The source is a young man in good health. Some clones in this sample may be carry-over from other donors' samples. The CDR3 here is CASSLGGTGETQYF. The CDR3 bases are TGTGCCAGCAGCTTGGGCGGGACCGGGGAGACCCAGTACTTC.